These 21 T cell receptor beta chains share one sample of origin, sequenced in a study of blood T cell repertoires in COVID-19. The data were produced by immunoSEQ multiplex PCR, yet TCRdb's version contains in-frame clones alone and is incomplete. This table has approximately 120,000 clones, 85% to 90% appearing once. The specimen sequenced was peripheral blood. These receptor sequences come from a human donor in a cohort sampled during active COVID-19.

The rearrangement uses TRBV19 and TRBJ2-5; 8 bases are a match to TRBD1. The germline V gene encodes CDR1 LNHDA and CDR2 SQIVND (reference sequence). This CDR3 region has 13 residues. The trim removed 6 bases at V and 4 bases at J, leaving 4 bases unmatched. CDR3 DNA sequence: TGTGCCAGTAGCCTCGACAGGGGAGAGACCCAGTACTTC. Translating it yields CASSLDRGETQYF.

The CDR3 coding sequence is TGCGCCAGCAGCTTGGGTGGGGGCCCCCAAGAGACCCAGTACTTC. Its protein is CASSLGGGPQETQYF. The chain uses TRBV5-1 and TRBJ2-5, with D tentatively TRBD1 (6 bases). Trimming pared 0 bases from V and 1 base from J, leaving 10 bases between. This CDR3 contains 15 residues. Germline CDR1 and CDR2: SGHRS and YFSETQ.

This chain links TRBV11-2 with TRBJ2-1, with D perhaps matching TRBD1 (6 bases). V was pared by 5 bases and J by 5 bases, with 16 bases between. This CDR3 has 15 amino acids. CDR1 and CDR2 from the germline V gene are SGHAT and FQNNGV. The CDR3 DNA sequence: TGTGCCAGCAGCCCCCGGGACACCTTACACAATGAGCAGTTCTTC. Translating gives CASSPRDTLHNEQFF.

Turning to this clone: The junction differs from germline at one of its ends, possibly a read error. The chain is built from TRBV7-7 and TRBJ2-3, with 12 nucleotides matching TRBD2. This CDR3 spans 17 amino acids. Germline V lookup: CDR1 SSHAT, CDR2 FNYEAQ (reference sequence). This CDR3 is CASSHGTGTSGLDTQYF. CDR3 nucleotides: TGTGCTAGCAGCCATGGTACCGGGACTAGCGGGTTAGATACGCAGTATTTT.

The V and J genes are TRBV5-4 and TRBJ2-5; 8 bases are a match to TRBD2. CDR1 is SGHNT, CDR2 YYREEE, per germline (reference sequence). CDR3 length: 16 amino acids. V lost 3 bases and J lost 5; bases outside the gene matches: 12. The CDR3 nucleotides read TGTGCCAGCAGCTCACGCAGTAGCGGGGTCAGGGAGACCCAGTACTTC. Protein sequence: CASSSRSSGVRETQYF.

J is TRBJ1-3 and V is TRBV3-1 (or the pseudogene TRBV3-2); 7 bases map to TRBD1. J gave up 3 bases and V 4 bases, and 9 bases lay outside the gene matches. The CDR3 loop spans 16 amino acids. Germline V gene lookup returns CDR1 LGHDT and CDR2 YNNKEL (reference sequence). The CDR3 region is CASSLNTGADGNTIYF. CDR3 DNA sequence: TGTGCCAGCAGCCTCAATACAGGGGCGGATGGAAACACCATATATTTT.

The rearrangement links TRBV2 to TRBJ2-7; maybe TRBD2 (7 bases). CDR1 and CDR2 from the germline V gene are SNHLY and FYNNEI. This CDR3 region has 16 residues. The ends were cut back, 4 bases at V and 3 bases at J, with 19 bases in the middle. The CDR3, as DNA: TGTGCCAGCAGTGGGGCCCGGGGGGCCCCCTTCTACGAGCAGTACTTC. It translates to CASSGARGAPFYEQYF. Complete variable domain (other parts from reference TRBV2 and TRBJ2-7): EPEVTQTPSHQVTQMGQEVILRCVPISNHLYFYWYRQILGQKVEFLVSFYNNEISEKSEIFDDQFSVERPDGSNFTLKIRSTKLEDSAMYFCASSGARGAPFYEQYFGPGTRLTVT.

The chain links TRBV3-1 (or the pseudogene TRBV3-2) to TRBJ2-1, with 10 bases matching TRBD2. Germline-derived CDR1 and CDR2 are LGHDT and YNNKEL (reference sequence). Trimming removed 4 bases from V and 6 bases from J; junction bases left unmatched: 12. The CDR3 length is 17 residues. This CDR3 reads CASSLLAGSGGANEQFF. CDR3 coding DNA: TGTGCCAGCAGCCTCCTAGCCGGGAGCGGGGGGGCCAATGAGCAGTTCTTC.

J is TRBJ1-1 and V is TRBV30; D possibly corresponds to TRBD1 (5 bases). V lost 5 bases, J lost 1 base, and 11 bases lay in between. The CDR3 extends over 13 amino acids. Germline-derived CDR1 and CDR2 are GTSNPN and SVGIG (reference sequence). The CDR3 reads CAWVARANTEAFF. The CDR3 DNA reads TGTGCCTGGGTCGCCAGGGCGAACACTGAAGCTTTCTTT.

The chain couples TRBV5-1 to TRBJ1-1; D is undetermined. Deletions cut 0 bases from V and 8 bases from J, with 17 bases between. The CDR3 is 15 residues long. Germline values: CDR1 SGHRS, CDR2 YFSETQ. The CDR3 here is CASSLGARAGEEAFF. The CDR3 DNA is TGCGCCAGCAGCTTGGGGGCCCGGGCGGGTGAAGAAGCTTTCTTT.

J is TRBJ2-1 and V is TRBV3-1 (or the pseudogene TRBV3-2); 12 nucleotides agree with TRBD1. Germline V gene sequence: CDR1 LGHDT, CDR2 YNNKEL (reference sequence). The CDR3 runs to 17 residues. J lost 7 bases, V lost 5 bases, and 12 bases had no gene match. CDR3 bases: TGTGCCAGCAGCTTAACCTTGGGACAGGGGGCAGGGAATGAGCAGTTCTTC. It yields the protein CASSLTLGQGAGNEQFF.

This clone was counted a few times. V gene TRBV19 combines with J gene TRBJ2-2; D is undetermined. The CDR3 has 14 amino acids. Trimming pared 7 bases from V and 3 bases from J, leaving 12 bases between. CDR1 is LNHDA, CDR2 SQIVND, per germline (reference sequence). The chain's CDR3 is CASKGQEYTGELFF. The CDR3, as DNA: TGTGCCAGTAAAGGTCAGGAATACACCGGGGAGCTGTTTTTT.

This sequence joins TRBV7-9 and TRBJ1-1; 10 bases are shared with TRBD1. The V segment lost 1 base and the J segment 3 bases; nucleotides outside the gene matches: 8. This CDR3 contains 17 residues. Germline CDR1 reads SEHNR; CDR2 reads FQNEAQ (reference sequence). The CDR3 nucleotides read TGTGCCAGCAGCTTAGGGGACAGGGGCCCCCGCGACACTGAAGCTTTCTTT. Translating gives CASSLGDRGPRDTEAFF.

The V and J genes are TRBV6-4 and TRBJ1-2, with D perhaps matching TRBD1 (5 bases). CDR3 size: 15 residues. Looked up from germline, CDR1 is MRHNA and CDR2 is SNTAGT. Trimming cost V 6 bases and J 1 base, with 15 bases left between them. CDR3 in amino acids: CASSPSGGDNYGYTF. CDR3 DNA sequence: TGTGCCAGCAGCCCATCGGGGGGGGATAACTATGGCTACACCTTC.

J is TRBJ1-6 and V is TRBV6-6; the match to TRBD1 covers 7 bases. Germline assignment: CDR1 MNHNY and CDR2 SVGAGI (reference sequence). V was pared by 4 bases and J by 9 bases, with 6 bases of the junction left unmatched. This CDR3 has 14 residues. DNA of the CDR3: TGTGCCAGCAGTTTGGGACAGTCACGTTCACCCCTCCACTTT. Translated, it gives CASSLGQSRSPLHF.

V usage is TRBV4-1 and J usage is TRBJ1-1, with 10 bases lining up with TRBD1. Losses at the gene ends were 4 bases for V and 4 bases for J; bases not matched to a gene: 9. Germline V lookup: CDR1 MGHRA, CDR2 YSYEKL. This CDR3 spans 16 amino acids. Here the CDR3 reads CASSPDRGGPGTEAFF. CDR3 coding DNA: TGCGCCAGCAGCCCGGACAGGGGGGGACCCGGCACTGAAGCTTTCTTT.

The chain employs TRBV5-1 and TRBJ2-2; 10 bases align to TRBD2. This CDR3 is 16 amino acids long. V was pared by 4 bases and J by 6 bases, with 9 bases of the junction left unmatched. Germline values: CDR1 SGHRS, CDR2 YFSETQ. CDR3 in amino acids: CASSRTALAGAGELFF. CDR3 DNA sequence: TGCGCCAGCAGCCGGACAGCCCTAGCGGGAGCCGGGGAGCTGTTTTTT.

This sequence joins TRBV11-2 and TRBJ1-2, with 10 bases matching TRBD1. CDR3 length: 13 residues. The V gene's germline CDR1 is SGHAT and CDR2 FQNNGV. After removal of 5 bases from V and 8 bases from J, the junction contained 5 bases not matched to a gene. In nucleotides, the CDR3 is TGTGCCAGCAGCCAAGGGACAGGGGAAGGCTACACCTTC. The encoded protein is CASSQGTGEGYTF. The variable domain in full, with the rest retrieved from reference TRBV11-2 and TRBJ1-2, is EAGVAQSPRYKIIEKRQSVAFWCNPISGHATLYWYQQILGQGPKLLIQFQNNGVVDDSQLPKDRFSAERLKGVDSTLKIQPAKLEDSAVYLCASSQGTGEGYTFGSGTRLTVV.

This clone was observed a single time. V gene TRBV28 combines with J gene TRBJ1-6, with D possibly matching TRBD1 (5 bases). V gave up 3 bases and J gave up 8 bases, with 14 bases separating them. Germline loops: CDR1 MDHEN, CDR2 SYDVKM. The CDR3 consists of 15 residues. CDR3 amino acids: CASSFSAGGDSPLHF. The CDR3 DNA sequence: TGTGCCAGCAGTTTCTCGGCAGGAGGGGATTCACCCCTCCACTTT.

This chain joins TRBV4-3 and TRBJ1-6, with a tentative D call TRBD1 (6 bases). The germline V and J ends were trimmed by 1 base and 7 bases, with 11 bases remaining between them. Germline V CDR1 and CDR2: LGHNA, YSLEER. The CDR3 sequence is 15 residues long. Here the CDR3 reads CASSQGLTGNSPLHF. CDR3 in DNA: TGCGCCAGCAGCCAAGGATTAACAGGGAATTCACCCCTCCACTTT.

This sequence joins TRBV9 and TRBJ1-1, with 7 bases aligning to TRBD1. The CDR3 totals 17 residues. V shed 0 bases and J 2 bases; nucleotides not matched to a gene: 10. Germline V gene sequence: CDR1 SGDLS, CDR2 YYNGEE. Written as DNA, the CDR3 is TGTGCCAGCAGCGTAGGGTCCCTGACAGGGCGAAACACTGAAGCTTTCTTT. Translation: CASSVGSLTGRNTEAFF.